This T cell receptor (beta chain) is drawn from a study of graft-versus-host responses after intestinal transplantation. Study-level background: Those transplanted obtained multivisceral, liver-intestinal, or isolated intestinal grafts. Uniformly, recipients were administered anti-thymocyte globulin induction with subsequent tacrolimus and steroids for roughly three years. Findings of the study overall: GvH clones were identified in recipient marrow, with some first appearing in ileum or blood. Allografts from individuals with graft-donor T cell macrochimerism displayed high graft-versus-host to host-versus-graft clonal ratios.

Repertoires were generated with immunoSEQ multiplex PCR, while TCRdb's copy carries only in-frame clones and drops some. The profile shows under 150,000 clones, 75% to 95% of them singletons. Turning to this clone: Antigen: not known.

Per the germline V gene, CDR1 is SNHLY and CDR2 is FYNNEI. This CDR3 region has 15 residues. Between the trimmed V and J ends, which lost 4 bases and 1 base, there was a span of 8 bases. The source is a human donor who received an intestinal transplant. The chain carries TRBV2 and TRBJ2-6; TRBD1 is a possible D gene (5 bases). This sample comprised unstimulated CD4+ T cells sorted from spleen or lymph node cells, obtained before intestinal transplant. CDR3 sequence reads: CASSAYRSGANVLTF. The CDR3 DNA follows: TGTGCCAGCAGTGCTTACAGGTCTGGGGCCAACGTCCTGACTTTC.